These 20 T cell receptor beta chains share one sample of origin, sequenced in a study of cytomegalovirus exposure and HLA in healthy donors (dated by TCRdb to between 2016 and 2019). Libraries were constructed by the immunoSEQ multiplex PCR assay. A mixture of 60 forward primers for TCR Vbeta segments and 13 reverse primers for TCR Jbeta segments was used in the multiplex PCR. TCRdb limited this immuneACCESS table to in-frame rearrangements with V and J called. A share of clones is missing; checked studies link under half to unresolved V genes, and the rest is unexplained. For this sample there are about 170,000 clones; about 85% appear just once. Approximately 2.5% of the sample lies in the top ten. The sample consisted of PBMCs. Every receptor here comes from a man aged 25-40 years in good health and CMV-seropositive.

This chain uses TRBV6-1 with TRBJ1-1; tentative D call: TRBD1 (5 bases). Germline V gene lookup returns CDR1 MNHNS and CDR2 SASEGT. The CDR3 is 14 amino acids. Trimming took off 7 bases at V and 0 bases at J, with 12 bases between the two ends. The CDR3 loop reads CASIGGTMNTEAFF. As DNA, the CDR3 is TGTGCCAGCATTGGAGGGACCATGAACACTGAAGCTTTCTTT.

This chain links TRBV7-9 with TRBJ2-7; tentatively, D is TRBD2 (6 bases). Trimming shortened V by 4 bases and J by 0 bases, and 7 bases separated the two germline ends. CDR3 length equals 13 residues. CDR1 SEHNR and CDR2 FQNEAQ come from the germline V gene (reference sequence). CDR3 DNA sequence: TGTGCCAGCAGCTCCGGGAGCTCCTACGAGCAGTACTTC. Amino acids: CASSSGSSYEQYF.

The chain has TRBV28 and TRBJ1-4; unclear D gene. V dropped 6 bases and J dropped 0 bases, with 11 bases sitting between them. This CDR3 spans 15 amino acids. Germline lookup yields CDR1 MDHEN and CDR2 SYDVKM. CDR3 sequence: CASRGGPATNEKLFF. The CDR3 region has the DNA TGTGCCAGCAGGGGAGGTCCCGCAACTAATGAAAAACTGTTTTTT. Full variable domain (outside the CDR3, taken from reference TRBV28 and TRBJ1-4): DVKVTQSSRYLVKRTGEKVFLECVQDMDHENMFWYRQDPGLGLRLIYFSYDVKMKEKGDIPEGYSVSREKKERFSLILESASTNQTSMYLCASRGGPATNEKLFFGSGTQLSVL.

V gene TRBV19 combines with J gene TRBJ1-1; D gene uncertain. The CDR3 length is 17 residues. V lost 4 bases, J lost 0 bases, and 18 bases lay in between. Germline values: CDR1 LNHDA, CDR2 SQIVND (reference sequence). The CDR3 DNA sequence: TGTGCCAGTAGTACCATATCACGACGTGACATGAACACTGAAGCTTTCTTT. This translates into CASSTISRRDMNTEAFF.

V gene TRBV29-1 combines with J gene TRBJ2-6; D perhaps matches TRBD1 (5 bases). The CDR3 spans 16 residues. Germline V gene data show CDR1 as SQVTM and CDR2 as ANQGSEA. Trimming shortened V by 7 bases and J by 0 bases, and 16 bases separated the two germline ends. The CDR3 loop reads CSAWTRGNSGANVLTF. CDR3 DNA: TGCAGCGCCTGGACAAGGGGAAACTCTGGGGCCAACGTCCTGACTTTC.

The V gene is TRBV4-3, the J gene TRBJ1-5; no clear D gene. CDR1 is LGHNA, CDR2 YSLEER, per germline. V was trimmed by 0 bases and J by 3 bases, leaving 15 bases between them. CDR3 size: 17 residues. In nucleotides, the CDR3 is TGCGCCAGCAGCCAAGAATTTGCGACCGGGAACAATCAGCCCCAGCATTTT. Residues: CASSQEFATGNNQPQHF.

V and J are TRBV19 and TRBJ2-2; 8 bases map to TRBD1. Germline V lookup: CDR1 LNHDA, CDR2 SQIVND (reference sequence). CDR3 size: 14 residues. V lost 8 bases and J lost 5; bases outside the gene matches: 7. Written as DNA, the CDR3 is TGTGCCAGTGAAAACAGGGGGGCGACCGGGGAGCTGTTTTTT. Translated: CASENRGATGELFF.

The chain recombines TRBV6-5 with TRBJ2-2; TRBD1 matches 7 bases. After removal of 6 bases from V and 4 bases from J, the junction contained 8 bases not matched to a gene. CDR1 is MNHEY and CDR2 is SVGAGI in the germline V gene. The CDR3 runs 15 residues. The CDR3 spells CASRPTRGSTGELFF. CDR3 in DNA: TGTGCCAGCAGACCCACCAGGGGGTCCACCGGGGAGCTGTTTTTT.

V and J are TRBV19 and TRBJ1-2; TRBD1 aligns across 10 bases. Trimming at V came to 10 bases and at J to 7 bases, leaving 6 bases not matched to a gene. Germline CDR1 LNHDA, CDR2 SQIVND (reference sequence). The CDR3 runs 12 residues. CDR3 sequence (DNA): TGTGCCACACTTCGACAGGGGGCTGGCTACACCTTC. Its translation: CATLRQGAGYTF. The full variable domain, rest sourced from reference TRBV19 and TRBJ1-2, is DGGITQSPKYLFRKEGQNVTLSCEQNLNHDAMYWYRQDPGQGLRLIYYSQIVNDFQKGDIAEGYSVSREKKESFPLTVTSAQKNPTAFYLCATLRQGAGYTFGSGTRLTVV.

The chain combines TRBV11-3 with TRBJ2-7; 7 nucleotides match TRBD1. CDR1 and CDR2 (germline): SGHNT, YENEEA. V was pared by 1 base and J by 5 bases, with 11 bases of the junction left unmatched. The CDR3 covers 16 residues. CDR3 nucleotide sequence: TGTGCCAGCAGCTTAGTGGAGCGACAGGGCGTCCACGAGCAGTACTTC. Its translation: CASSLVERQGVHEQYF.

Note on this clone: The sample carries other DNA sequences with the same CDR3. The V and J genes are TRBV19 and TRBJ1-1, with TRBD1 as a possible D gene (5 bases). Trimming took 3 bases from V and 8 from J, leaving 19 bases between them. The germline V gene encodes CDR1 LNHDA and CDR2 SQIVND (reference sequence). The CDR3 is 15 residues long. The CDR3 is CASSIPWGGVTEAFF. The CDR3, as DNA: TGTGCCAGTAGTATCCCTTGGGGCGGGGTCACCGAAGCTTTCTTT.

The CDR3 here is CASSLTGGKDTQYF. DNA for the CDR3: TGTGCCAGCAGCCTCACAGGGGGCAAAGATACGCAGTATTTT. The chain has TRBV7-3 and TRBJ2-3; 9 bases map to TRBD1. The V gene's germline CDR1 is SGHTA and CDR2 FQGTGA. This CDR3 is 14 amino acids long. The trim removed 5 bases at V and 5 bases at J, leaving 5 bases unmatched.

This clone was observed once. The chain employs TRBV11-2 and TRBJ2-5, with 7 nucleotides matching TRBD2. The V and J ends lost 4 bases and 3 bases, in that order; junction bases with no gene match: 5. The CDR3 covers 14 residues. The V gene's germline CDR1 is SGHAT and CDR2 FQNNGV. The CDR3 region has the DNA TGTGCCAGCAGCTCCTTGGGAGGGAAAGAGACCCAGTACTTC. It translates to CASSSLGGKETQYF.

The gene calls are TRBV7-9 and TRBJ2-5, with D perhaps matching TRBD2 (5 bases). The CDR3 runs 15 residues. Germline V gene sequence: CDR1 SEHNR, CDR2 FQNEAQ (reference sequence). CDR3 in DNA: TGTTCCCTCGTTCCGAGGGTCTCCCTTCGAGAGACCCAGTACTTC. Translating it yields CSLVPRVSLRETQYF.

The rearrangement uses TRBV5-1 and TRBJ2-5; 9 nucleotides line up with TRBD1. The CDR3 runs 13 residues. Trimming took 5 bases from V and 3 from J; bases not matched to a gene: 2. Germline values: CDR1 SGHRS, CDR2 YFSETQ. CDR3 residues: CASRWTGEETQYF. Here the CDR3 DNA reads TGCGCCAGCAGATGGACAGGGGAAGAGACCCAGTACTTC.

This clone was seen a single time. The rearrangement uses TRBV6-6 and TRBJ2-3; no definite D call. The CDR3 totals 11 residues. The germline V gene has CDR1 MNHNY and CDR2 SVGAGI (reference sequence). Trimming stripped 2 bases from V and 6 bases from J, with 3 bases between. This CDR3 is CASSYQDTQYF. Written as DNA, the CDR3 is TGTGCCAGCAGTTACCAGGATACGCAGTATTTT.

The V gene is TRBV5-1, the J gene TRBJ2-3; TRBD1 matches at 9 bases. The germline CDR1 and CDR2 sequences are SGHRS and YFSETQ. V lost 4 bases to trimming and J lost 1 base; unmatched junction nucleotides: 4. The length of the CDR3 is 15 residues. CDR3 residues: CASSARQGGTDTQYF. CDR3 in DNA: TGCGCCAGCAGCGCTAGACAGGGGGGCACAGATACGCAGTATTTT.

The rearrangement links TRBV19 to TRBJ2-3; D possibly corresponds to TRBD1 (5 bases). The CDR3 runs 14 residues. Germline lookup yields CDR1 LNHDA and CDR2 SQIVND (reference sequence). V lost 6 bases to trimming and J lost 3 bases, with 13 bases between them. CDR3: CASRNRGRTDTQYF. DNA for the CDR3: TGTGCCAGTAGGAATAGGGGAAGGACAGATACGCAGTATTTT.

This clone showed up just a few times. The genes are TRBV27 and TRBJ2-7, with unresolved D. The CDR3 loop spans 16 amino acids. V dropped 3 bases and J dropped 5 bases, with 20 bases sitting between them. The germline CDR1 and CDR2 sequences are MNHEY and SMNVEV (reference sequence). The CDR3 spells CASSFPLVSVEHEQYF. CDR3 DNA: TGTGCCAGCAGTTTTCCCCTAGTGTCGGTGGAACACGAGCAGTACTTC.

The rearrangement uses TRBV11-2 and TRBJ1-2, with D possibly TRBD1 on 6 matching bases. V lost 4 bases to trimming and J lost 2 bases, with 17 bases between them. CDR3 length equals 16 residues. Germline lookup yields CDR1 SGHAT and CDR2 FQNNGV. CDR3 sequence: CASSSMDRLRNYGYTF. For the CDR3, the DNA is TGTGCCAGCAGCTCGATGGACAGACTGAGAAACTATGGCTACACCTTC.